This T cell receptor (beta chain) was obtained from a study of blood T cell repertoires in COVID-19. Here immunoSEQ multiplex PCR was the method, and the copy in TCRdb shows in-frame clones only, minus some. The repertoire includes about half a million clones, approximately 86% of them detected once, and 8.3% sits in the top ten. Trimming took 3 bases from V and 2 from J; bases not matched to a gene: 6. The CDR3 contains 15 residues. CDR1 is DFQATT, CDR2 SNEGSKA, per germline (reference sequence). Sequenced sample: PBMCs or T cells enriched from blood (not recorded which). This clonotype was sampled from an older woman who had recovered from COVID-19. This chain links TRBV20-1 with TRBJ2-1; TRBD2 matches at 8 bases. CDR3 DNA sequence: TGCAGTGCTAGTAGGGCACTAGCGGCCTACAATGAGCAGTTCTTC. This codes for CSASRALAAYNEQFF.